This section outlines one TCR beta chain sequence together with its context. No antigen is known for it. V was pared by 0 bases and J by 2 bases, with 14 bases between. CDR3 length: 17 amino acids. Germline assignment: CDR1 LGHNA and CDR2 YSLEER. Each CDR3 protein is one row after TCRdb ran MiXCR on the RT-PCR reads. Of some 500,000 distinct CDR3 sequences in the sample, 16% were seen once. This sample is part of a study of response to subunit inactivated influenza vaccine. Findings and caveats of the study: Every seasonal influenza vaccination brings in few new T cells, the authors suggested.

The material sequenced was CD4+ T cells sorted from PBMCs, taken less than 25 months after vaccination. The receptor comes from a man between 45 and 75 years old who received an inactivated influenza vaccine. This chain uses TRBV4-3 with TRBJ2-1; D is unclear. Written as DNA, the CDR3 is TGCGCCAGCAGCCAAGACCACAATGGCGCGCCCTACAATGAGCAGTTCTTC. Translation: CASSQDHNGAPYNEQFF.